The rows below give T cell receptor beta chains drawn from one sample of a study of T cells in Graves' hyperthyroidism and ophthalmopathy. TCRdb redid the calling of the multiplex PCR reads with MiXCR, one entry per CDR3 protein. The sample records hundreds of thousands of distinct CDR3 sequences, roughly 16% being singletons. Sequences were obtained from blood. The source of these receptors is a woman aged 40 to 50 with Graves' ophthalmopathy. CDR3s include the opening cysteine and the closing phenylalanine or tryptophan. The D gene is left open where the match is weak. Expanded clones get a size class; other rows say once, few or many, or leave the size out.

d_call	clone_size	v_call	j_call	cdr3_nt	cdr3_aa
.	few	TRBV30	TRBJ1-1	TGTGCCTGGAGTGTACCTAGCGGCAGTATGAACACTGAAGCTTTCTTT	CAWSVPSGSMNTEAFF
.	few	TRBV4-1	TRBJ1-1	TGCGCCAGCAGCCACGACCGGGGAGGGGCCACCCGAGTGAACACTGAAGCTTTCTTT	CASSHDRGGATRVNTEAFF
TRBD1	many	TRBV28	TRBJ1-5	TGTGCCAGCAGTTTATCGACAGGGTTAGGGCAGCCCCAGCATTTT	CASSLSTGLGQPQHF
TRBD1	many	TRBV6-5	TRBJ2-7	TGTGCCAGCAGTTATGGACAGGGCAGGGGGTACGAGCAGTACTTC	CASSYGQGRGYEQYF
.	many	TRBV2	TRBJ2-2	TGTGCCAGCAATGGCAACACCGGGGAGCTGTTTTTT	CASNGNTGELFF
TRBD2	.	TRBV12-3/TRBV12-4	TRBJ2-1	TGTGCCAGCAGTCCCGGGGGGGCCGGGGGCAATGAGCAGTTCTTC	CASSPGGAGGNEQFF
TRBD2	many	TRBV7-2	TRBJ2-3	TGTGCCAGCAGCATTTTAGCGGGGTGGACAGATACGCAGTATTTT	CASSILAGWTDTQYF
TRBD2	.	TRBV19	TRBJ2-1	TGTGCCAGTAGTATAGGGGGGACGACTAGCGGGTATTACAATGAGCAGTTCTTC	CASSIGGTTSGYYNEQFF
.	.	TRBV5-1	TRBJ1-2	TGCGCCAGCAAACTCACACAGGGTTTCTATGGCTACACCTTC	CASKLTQGFYGYTF
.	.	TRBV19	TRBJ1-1	TGTGCCAGTAGTCTTCGGGGACCGAGGAACACTGAAGCTTTCTTT	CASSLRGPRNTEAFF
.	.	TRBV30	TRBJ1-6	TGTGCCTGGAGTGTAAACCGGGCCCCCCGGTCACCCCTCCACTTT	CAWSVNRAPRSPLHF
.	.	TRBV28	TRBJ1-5	TGTGCCAGCAGTTATGAAGGGGTCGGCAATCAGCCCCAGCATTTT	CASSYEGVGNQPQHF
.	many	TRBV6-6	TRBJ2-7	TGTGCCAGCAGTTACTCGATCGGATCTGGCGAGCAGTACTTC	CASSYSIGSGEQYF
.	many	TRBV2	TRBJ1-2	TGTGCCAGTGTCCAGAGAATCGGGTATGGCTACACCTTC	CASVQRIGYGYTF
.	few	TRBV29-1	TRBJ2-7	TGCAGCGTTGTGCCTAGCGTAAGCTCCTACGAGCAGTACTTC	CSVVPSVSSYEQYF
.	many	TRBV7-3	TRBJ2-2	TGTGCCAGCAGCTTAATGGGAAACACCGGGGAGCTGTTTTTT	CASSLMGNTGELFF
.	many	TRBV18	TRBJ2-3	TGTGCCAGCTCACTATCCCCAGTCTCAGATACGCAGTATTTT	CASSLSPVSDTQYF
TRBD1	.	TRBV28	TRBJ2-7	TGTGCCAGCAGTTTAGGTCCCCAGGGGGCCTACGAGCAGTACTTC	CASSLGPQGAYEQYF
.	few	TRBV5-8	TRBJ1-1	TGTGCCAGCAGCTTCCGGGGCCGCGGGGCAGCTGAAGCTTTCTTT	CASSFRGRGAAEAFF
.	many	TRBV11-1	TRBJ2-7	TGTGCCAGCAGACAGGGCTCCTTCGAGCAGTACTTC	CASRQGSFEQYF
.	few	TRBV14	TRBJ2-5	TGTGCCAGCAGCCAAGTAATCCCCACAGGCCCCCAAGAGACCCAGTACTTC	CASSQVIPTGPQETQYF
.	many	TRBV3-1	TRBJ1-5	TGTGCCAGCAGCCAAGATGGAGACCAGCCCCAGCATTTT	CASSQDGDQPQHF
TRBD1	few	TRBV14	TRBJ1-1	TGTGCCAGCAGCCTCCGACAGGGTCTGAGAGGGGACACTGAAGCTTTCTTT	CASSLRQGLRGDTEAFF
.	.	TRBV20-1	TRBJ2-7	TGCAGTGCTCTGGGTTCCTACGAGCAGTACTTC	CSALGSYEQYF
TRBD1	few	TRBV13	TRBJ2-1	TGTGCCAGCAGCTTAAGGGACAGGGGTTACTACAATGAGCAGTTCTTC	CASSLRDRGYYNEQFF
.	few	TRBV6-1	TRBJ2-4	TGTGCCAGCAGCAGGGGGGGGGGAGAGGACCTGAACATTCAGTACTTC	CASSRGGGEDLNIQYF
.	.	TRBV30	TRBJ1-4	TGTGCCTGGAGTAGAGGCAGGGAAAAACTGTTTTTT	CAWSRGREKLFF
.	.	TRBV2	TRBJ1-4	TGTGCCAGCAAGATACAGGTGACGAATAATGAAAAACTGTTTTTT	CASKIQVTNNEKLFF
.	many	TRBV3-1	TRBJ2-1	TGTGCCAGCAGCCAACGTGGACGGAACTCCTACAATGAGCAGTTCTTC	CASSQRGRNSYNEQFF
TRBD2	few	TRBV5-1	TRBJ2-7	TGCGCCAGCAGCCCCGGGACTAGCGGGAGGTCGCTCTACGAGCAGTACTTC	CASSPGTSGRSLYEQYF
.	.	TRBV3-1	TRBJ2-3	TGTGCCAGCAGCCCCTCGACTAGACAGTTCTCAGATACGCAGTATTTT	CASSPSTRQFSDTQYF
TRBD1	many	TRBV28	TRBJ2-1	TGTGCCAGCAGTTTATGGCAGGGGGCCTCATACAATGAGCAGTTCTTC	CASSLWQGASYNEQFF